The source of this T cell receptor beta chain is a study of blood T cell repertoires in COVID-19. V dropped 4 bases and J dropped 3 bases, with 12 bases sitting between them. Germline V gives CDR1 SGHRS, CDR2 YFSETQ. This CDR3 spans 14 amino acids. In the original workflow: Reference gene primer amplification in the assay estimated nucleated cell counts. Clones were sequenced by immunoSEQ multiplex PCR, and TCRdb holds only the in-frame ones, with some missing. That table supplies the V and J calls and clone size; D and trimming were determined from the DNA. The sample lists 250,000 to 300,000 clones, roughly 90% occurring once.

The TCR comes from a woman in her forties or fifties who had recovered from COVID-19. The sequencing sample was made of peripheral blood. V usage is TRBV5-1 and J usage is TRBJ2-3, with a weak D call TRBD2 (5 bases). CDR3 coding DNA: TGCGCCAGCAGCAAGCCGGGAAGGACAGATACGCAGTATTTT. Its protein product is CASSKPGRTDTQYF. The variable domain in full, with the rest retrieved from reference TRBV5-1 and TRBJ2-3, is KAGVTQTPRYLIKTRGQQVTLSCSPISGHRSVSWYQQTPGQGLQFLFEYFSETQRNKGNFPGRFSGRQFSNSRSEMNVSTLELGDSALYLCASSKPGRTDTQYFGPGTRLTVL.